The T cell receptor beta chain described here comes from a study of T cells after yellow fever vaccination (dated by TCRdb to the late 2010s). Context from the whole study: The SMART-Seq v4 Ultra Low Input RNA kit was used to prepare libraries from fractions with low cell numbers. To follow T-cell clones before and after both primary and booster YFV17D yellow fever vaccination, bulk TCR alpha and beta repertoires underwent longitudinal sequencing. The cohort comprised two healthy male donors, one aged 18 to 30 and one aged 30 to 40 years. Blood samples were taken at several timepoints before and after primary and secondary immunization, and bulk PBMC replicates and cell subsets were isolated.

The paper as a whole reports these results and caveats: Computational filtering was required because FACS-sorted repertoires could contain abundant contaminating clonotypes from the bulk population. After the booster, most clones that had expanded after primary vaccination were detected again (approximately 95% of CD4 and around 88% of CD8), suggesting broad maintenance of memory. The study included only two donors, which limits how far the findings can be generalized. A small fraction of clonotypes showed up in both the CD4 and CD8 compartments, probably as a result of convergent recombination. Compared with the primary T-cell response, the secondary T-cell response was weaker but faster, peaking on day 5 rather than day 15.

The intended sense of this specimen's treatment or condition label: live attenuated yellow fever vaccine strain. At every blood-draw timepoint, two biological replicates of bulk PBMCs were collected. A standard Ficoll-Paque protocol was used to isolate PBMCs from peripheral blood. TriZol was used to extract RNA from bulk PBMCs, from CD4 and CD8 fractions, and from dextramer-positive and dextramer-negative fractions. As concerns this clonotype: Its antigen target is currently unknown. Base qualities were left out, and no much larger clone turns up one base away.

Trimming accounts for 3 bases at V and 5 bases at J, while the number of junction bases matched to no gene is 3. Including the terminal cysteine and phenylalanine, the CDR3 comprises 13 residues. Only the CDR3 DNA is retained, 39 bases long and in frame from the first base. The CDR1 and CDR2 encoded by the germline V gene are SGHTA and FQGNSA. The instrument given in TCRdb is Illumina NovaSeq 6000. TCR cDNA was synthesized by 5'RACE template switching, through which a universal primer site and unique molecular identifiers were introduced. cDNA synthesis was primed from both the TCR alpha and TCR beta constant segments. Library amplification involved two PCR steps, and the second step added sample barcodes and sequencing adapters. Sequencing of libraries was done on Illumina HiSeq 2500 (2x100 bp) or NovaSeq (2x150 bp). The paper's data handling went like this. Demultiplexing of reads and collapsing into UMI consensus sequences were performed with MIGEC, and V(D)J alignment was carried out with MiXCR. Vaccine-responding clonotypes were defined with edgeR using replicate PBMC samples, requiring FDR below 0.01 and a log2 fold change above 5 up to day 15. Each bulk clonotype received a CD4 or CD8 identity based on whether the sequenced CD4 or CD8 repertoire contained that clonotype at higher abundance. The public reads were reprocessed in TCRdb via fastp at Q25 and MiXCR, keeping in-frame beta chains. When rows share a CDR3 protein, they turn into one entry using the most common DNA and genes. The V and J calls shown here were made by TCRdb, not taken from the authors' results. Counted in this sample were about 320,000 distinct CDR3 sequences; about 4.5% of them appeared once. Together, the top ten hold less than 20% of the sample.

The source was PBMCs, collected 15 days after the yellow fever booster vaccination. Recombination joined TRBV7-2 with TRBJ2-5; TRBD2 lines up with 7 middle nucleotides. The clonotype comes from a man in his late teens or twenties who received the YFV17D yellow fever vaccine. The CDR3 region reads CASSFGLEETQYF. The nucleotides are TGTGCCAGCAGCTTTGGACTAGAGGAGACCCAGTACTTC.